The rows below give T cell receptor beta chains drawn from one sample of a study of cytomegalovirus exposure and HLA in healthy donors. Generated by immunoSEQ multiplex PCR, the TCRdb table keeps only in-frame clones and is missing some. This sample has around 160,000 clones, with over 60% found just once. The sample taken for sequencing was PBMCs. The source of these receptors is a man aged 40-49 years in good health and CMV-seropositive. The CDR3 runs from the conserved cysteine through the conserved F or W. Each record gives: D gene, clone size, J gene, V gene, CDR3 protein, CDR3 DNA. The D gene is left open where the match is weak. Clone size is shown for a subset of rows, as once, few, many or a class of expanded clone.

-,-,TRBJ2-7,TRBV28,CASSRTHSTYEQYF,TGTGCCAGCAGTCGGACACATTCAACCTACGAGCAGTACTTC
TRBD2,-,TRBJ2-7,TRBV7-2,CASSDPGASGRYEQYF,TGTGCCAGCAGCGACCCAGGGGCTAGCGGGAGGTACGAGCAGTACTTC
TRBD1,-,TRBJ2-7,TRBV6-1,CASRTGQGHLEQYF,TGTGCCAGCAGGACGGGACAGGGGCATCTCGAGCAGTACTTC
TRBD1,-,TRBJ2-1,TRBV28,CASSFPRGYNEQFF,TGTGCCAGCAGTTTTCCCAGGGGGTACAATGAGCAGTTCTTC
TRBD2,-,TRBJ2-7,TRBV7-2,CASSLGLAGAGEQYF,TGTGCCAGCAGCTTAGGACTAGCGGGAGCTGGCGAGCAGTACTTC
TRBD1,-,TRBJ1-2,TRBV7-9,CASSWGQPNYGYTF,TGTGCCAGCAGCTGGGGACAGCCTAACTATGGCTACACCTTC
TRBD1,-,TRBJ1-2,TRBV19,CASRQGMAYGYTF,TGTGCCAGTAGACAGGGGATGGCCTATGGCTACACCTTC
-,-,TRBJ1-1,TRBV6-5,CASSYRGQLNTEAFF,TGTGCCAGCAGTTACCGCGGACAGCTGAACACTGAAGCTTTCTTT
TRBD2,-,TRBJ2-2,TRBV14,CASSQVAGANTGELFF,TGTGCCAGCAGCCAAGTAGCGGGAGCGAACACCGGGGAGCTGTTTTTT
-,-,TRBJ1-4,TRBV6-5,CASSNRNRGEKLFF,TGTGCCAGCAGTAACAGGAACCGGGGGGAAAAACTGTTTTTT
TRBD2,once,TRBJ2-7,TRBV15,CATSRAGGGDEQYF,TGTGCCACCAGCAGAGCGGGGGGAGGGGACGAGCAGTACTTC
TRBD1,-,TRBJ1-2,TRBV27,CASSLTGGFGYTF,TGTGCCAGCAGTCTCACAGGGGGCTTTGGCTACACCTTC
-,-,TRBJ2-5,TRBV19,CASSIGGGAGTQYF,TGTGCCAGTAGTATAGGAGGGGGAGCTGGGACCCAGTACTTC
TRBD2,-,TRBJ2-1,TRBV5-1,CASKPGGEGYNEQFF,TGCGCCAGCAAACCGGGGGGGGAGGGCTACAATGAGCAGTTCTTC
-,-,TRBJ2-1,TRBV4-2,CASRVSGSAYEQFF,TGTGCCAGCAGAGTTTCCGGAAGCGCCTATGAGCAGTTCTTC
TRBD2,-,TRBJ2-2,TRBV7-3,CASRGLVGGELFF,TGTGCCAGCAGGGGACTAGTTGGCGGGGAGCTGTTTTTT
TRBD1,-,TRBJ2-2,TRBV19,CASSILGQGLTGELFF,TGTGCCAGTAGTATACTAGGACAGGGGCTAACCGGGGAGCTGTTTTTT
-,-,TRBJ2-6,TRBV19,CASRVIQGIDSGANVLTF,TGTGCCAGTAGGGTCATACAGGGTATCGACTCTGGGGCCAACGTCCTGACTTTC
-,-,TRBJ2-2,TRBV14,CASSWTQNTGELFF,TGTGCCAGCAGTTGGACTCAGAACACCGGGGAGCTGTTTTTT
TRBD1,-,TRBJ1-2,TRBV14,CASSQQQGATPNYGYTF,TGTGCCAGCAGCCAGCAACAGGGGGCGACCCCAAACTATGGCTACACCTTC
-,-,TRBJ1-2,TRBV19,CASSIGGARGAFYGYTF,TGTGCCAGTAGTATCGGAGGGGCCCGCGGGGCCTTCTATGGCTACACCTTC
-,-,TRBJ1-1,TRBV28,CASRIGAEAFF,TGTGCCAGCAGGATAGGAGCTGAAGCTTTCTTT
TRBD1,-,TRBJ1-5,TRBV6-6,CASTPLDRGEYQPQHF,TGTGCCAGCACCCCTTTGGACAGGGGGGAGTATCAGCCCCAGCATTTT
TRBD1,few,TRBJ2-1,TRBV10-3,CAITTGTGPNEQFF,TGTGCCATCACCACCGGGACAGGCCCCAATGAGCAGTTCTTC
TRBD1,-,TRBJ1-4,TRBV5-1,CASSPAGTGASKLFF,TGCGCCAGCAGCCCCGCCGGGACAGGGGCCTCTAAACTGTTTTTT
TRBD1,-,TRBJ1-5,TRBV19,CASSMSTGGPQHF,TGTGCCAGTAGTATGTCTACAGGGGGGCCCCAGCATTTT
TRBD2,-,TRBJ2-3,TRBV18,CASSPLIGGSVTDTQYF,TGTGCCAGCTCACCCCTCATAGGCGGGAGTGTCACAGATACGCAGTATTTT
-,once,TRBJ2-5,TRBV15,CATSSGIAGETQYF,TGTGCCACCAGCAGTGGAATCGCGGGGGAGACCCAGTACTTC
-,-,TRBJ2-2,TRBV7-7,CASSPTKGAGELFF,TGTGCCAGCAGCCCCACTAAGGGGGCCGGGGAGCTGTTTTTT
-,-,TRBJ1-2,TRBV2,CASSERDWSYGYTF,TGTGCCAGCAGTGAACGGGACTGGAGCTATGGCTACACCTTC
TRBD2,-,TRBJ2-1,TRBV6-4,CASSVSFGLAGGNEQFF,TGTGCCAGCAGTGTCTCGTTTGGGCTAGCGGGAGGGAATGAGCAGTTCTTC
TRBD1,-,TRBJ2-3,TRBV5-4,CASSHGQVADTQYF,TGTGCCAGCAGCCACGGACAGGTTGCAGATACGCAGTATTTT
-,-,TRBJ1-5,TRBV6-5,CASSSLAGRGHQPQHF,TGTGCCAGCAGTTCCCTGGCCGGGCGCGGGCATCAGCCCCAGCATTTT
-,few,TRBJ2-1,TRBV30,CARRLGPNNEQFF,TGTGCCCGAAGGTTGGGCCCGAACAATGAGCAGTTCTTC
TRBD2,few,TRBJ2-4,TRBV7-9,CASSLARLAGAKNIQYF,TGTGCCAGCAGCTTAGCGAGGCTAGCGGGAGCCAAAAACATTCAGTACTTC
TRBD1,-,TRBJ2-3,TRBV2,CASSEGTGSTDTQYF,TGTGCCAGCAGTGAAGGGACAGGTAGCACAGATACGCAGTATTTT
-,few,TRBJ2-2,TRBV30,CAWRGGYSTGELFF,TGTGCCTGGAGAGGAGGGTATAGCACCGGGGAGCTGTTTTTT
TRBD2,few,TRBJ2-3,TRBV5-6,CASSLILTWGGTDTQYF,TGTGCCAGCAGCTTGATCTTAACGTGGGGGGGAACAGATACGCAGTATTTT
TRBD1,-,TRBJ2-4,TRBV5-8,CASSTGTELAKNIQYF,TGTGCCAGCAGCACAGGGACAGAACTAGCCAAAAACATTCAGTACTTC
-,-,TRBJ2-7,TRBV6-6,CASSEGANYEQYF,TGTGCCAGCAGCGAGGGAGCTAATTACGAGCAGTACTTC
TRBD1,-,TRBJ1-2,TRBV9,CASSVATGGNYGYTF,TGTGCCAGCAGCGTAGCTACAGGGGGAAACTATGGCTACACCTTC
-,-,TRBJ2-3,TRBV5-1,CASSLSQNRDTDTQYF,TGCGCCAGCAGCTTAAGCCAGAACCGGGACACAGATACGCAGTATTTT
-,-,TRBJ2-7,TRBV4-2,CASSQTGQPSYEQYF,TGTGCCAGCAGCCAAACAGGGCAACCCTCCTACGAGCAGTACTTC
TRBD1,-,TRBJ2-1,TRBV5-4,CASSRDRGSNEQFF,TGTGCCAGCAGCAGAGACAGGGGGTCCAATGAGCAGTTCTTC
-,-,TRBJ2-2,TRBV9,CASSPNTGHTGELFF,TGTGCCAGCAGTCCTAATACAGGGCACACCGGGGAGCTGTTTTTT
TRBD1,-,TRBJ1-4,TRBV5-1,CASSLRTGATNEKLFF,TGCGCCAGCAGCTTGCGGACAGGCGCAACTAATGAAAAACTGTTTTTT